The subject of this entry is one TCR beta chain. The CDR3 has 13 residues. The ends were cut back, 0 bases at V and 8 bases at J, with 10 bases in the middle. CDR1 and CDR2 (germline): SEHNR, FQNEAQ (reference sequence). These data originate in a study of blood T cell repertoires in COVID-19. On the study more broadly: Acute and convalescent COVID-19 specimens originated in the United States, Italy and Spain. PBMCs, B-cell-depleted T cells, or T cells provided the cDNA or gDNA that made up the material.

Original processing methods: From reference gene primer amplification, estimates of nucleated cell counts were derived. Sequencing was performed with immunoSEQ multiplex PCR; in TCRdb, only in-frame clones are kept and a portion is missing. V, J and clone size reflect that table, while D and trimming were determined from the DNA. This table holds a few hundred thousand clones, about 90% found once. The chain uses TRBV7-9 and TRBJ1-1; D gene uncertain. The sample taken for sequencing was peripheral blood. The TCR was taken from a woman aged 55-69 years with COVID-19, enrolled during active disease. The CDR3 DNA follows: TGTGCCAGCAGCTTAGCTGGGAGTCTAGAAGCTTTCTTT. It is translated as CASSLAGSLEAFF.